The clone carrying this T cell receptor (beta chain) has at least ten counts. Antigen: not known. The read falls 3 residues short of the CDR3 end, and the missing part is taken from the germline J gene. The data are from a study of T cell clonality in common variable immunodeficiency. Clones were sequenced by immunoSEQ multiplex PCR, and TCRdb holds only the in-frame ones, with some missing. In total the sample includes some 64,000 clones, none of them seen once. Blood samples were heparinized, 5 to 8 ml per donor. Per germline, CDR1 DFQATT and CDR2 SNEGSKA (reference sequence). V was cut by 3 bases and J by 7 bases, with 13 bases left in between. CDR3 length equals 13 residues. Findings and caveats of the study: Fewer TCRbeta clones were shared among CVID subjects than controls. Fewer deletions and N-nucleotide insertions were reportedly seen in common variable immunodeficiency TCR beta sequences. CVID patient heterogeneity limited repertoire-clinical complication correlations.

The clonotype comes from a person aged 18 to 75 in good health. The sequenced sample was peripheral blood mononuclear cells. The V call is TRBV20-1, the J call TRBJ2-1, with D possibly TRBD2 on 6 matching bases. The CDR3 loop reads CSASRLAPNEQFF. Incomplete CDR3 DNA: TGCAGTGCTAGCAGGCTAGCGCCAAATGAG.